This paragraph covers one T cell receptor beta chain sequence. It lacks a known antigen. No quality values exist for individual bases; no much larger clone is one base distant. The source of the sample is a study of blood T cell repertoires in COVID-19 (dated by TCRdb to the early 2020s). In the study overall: Samples from collaborators originated in the United States, Italy and Spain and spanned both the acute and convalescent phases of COVID-19. A freely available public database, intended as a resource for researchers studying the immune response to SARS-CoV-2, is where the repertoires were released. HLA class I and class II types, where available, came from metadata supplied by the sample provider rather than from assay-based typing. Sample metadata almost always included a de-identified subject ID, COVID-19 status, age in years and sex. The dataset comprised deeply sampled blood TCRbeta repertoires from subjects exposed to, actively infected with, or recovered from COVID-19. The samples were drawn from the first 160 participants of the ongoing ImmuneRACE study and from more than 1,000 subjects provided by 6 global collaborators. The material from the prospective study consisted of cDNA or gDNA derived from T cells, B-cell-depleted T cells, or PBMCs.

TCRbeta CDR3 regions were amplified from genomic DNA using the immunoSEQ Assay, a bias-controlled multiplex PCR. Processing in the source paper ran as follows. Nucleated cell counts per sample were estimated from amplification of reference gene primers within the assay. To quantify the absolute abundance of each unique TCRbeta CDR3 rearrangement, sequence reads were collapsed and filtered. For each sample, productive Simpson clonality was calculated as the square root of Simpson's diversity index over productive rearrangements. Imported from immuneACCESS, the table was reduced by TCRdb to in-frame sequences with V and J called. These copies leave out some clones; in studies compared against another copy, an unresolved V gene accounts for under half, and the cause of the remainder is not known. The V and J calls and the clone size are those of that table, but D and trimming were determined from the DNA. The sample includes approximately 240,000 clones, with 65% to 90% observed a single time. Around 1.5% of the sample rests with the top ten.

A second Seattle source provided samples from volunteer blood donors who had recovered from COVID-19. The collaborating institutions used their own protocols to collect whole blood in K2EDTA tubes. Collaborator samples were shipped for TCRbeta analysis as frozen whole blood, isolated PBMCs, or DNA extracted from either sample type. The CDR3 numbers 17 residues from cysteine through phenylalanine. Kept here is only the CDR3 DNA, which spans 51 bases and is read in frame from base 1. Relative to germline, V is missing 0 bases and J is missing 2 bases, with 6 bases of the junction outside any gene match. Based on the germline V gene, the CDR1 and CDR2 sequences are SGHTA and FQGNSA. What the research found in general, with its limitations: The amount of clinical and demographic metadata varied by source and participant and was provided uncurated.

Sequenced sample: peripheral blood. This TCR derives from a woman between 40 and 50 years old who had recovered from COVID-19. The rearrangement joined TRBV7-2 to TRBJ2-1; 8 bases in between match TRBD2. The CDR3 corresponds to CASSLAGGVGTYNEQFF. The DNA reads TGTGCCAGCAGCTTAGCCGGGGGGGTCGGAACCTACAATGAGCAGTTCTTC.